Detailed here is one T cell receptor (beta chain). The data belong to a study of blood T cell repertoires in COVID-19. As for the study in general: Samples representing acute and convalescent COVID-19 were sourced from the United States, Italy and Spain. PBMCs, B-cell-depleted T cells, or T cells provided the cDNA or gDNA that made up the material.

Per the original data handling: Quantification of nucleated cells was approximated via reference gene primer amplification. Some clones are missing from TCRdb's copy, which holds only in-frame ones; the method was immunoSEQ multiplex PCR. From that table come the V and J calls and clone size; the DNA was used to work out D and trimming. The sample carries fewer than 300,000 clones, roughly nine tenths recorded once. Seattle-derived patients entered the study during active infection and were followed longitudinally. The CDR3 has 17 residues. With 5 bases removed from V and 4 bases from J, the gap between germline ends came to 21 bases. CDR1 is MNHEY and CDR2 is SMNVEV in the germline V gene (reference sequence).

The sample consisted of peripheral blood. The receptor's source is a woman in her twenties or thirties with COVID-19, enrolled during active disease. The chain joins TRBV27 to TRBJ1-5; no clear D. This CDR3 reads CASSPLFVSGVNQPQHF. CDR3 bases: TGTGCCAGCAGTCCTCTTTTTGTCTCCGGGGTGAATCAGCCCCAGCATTTT.